The T cell receptor (beta chain) described here comes from a study of shared clonotypes between healthy human individuals. The wider study: The donor pool was made up of a couple of women and three men aged 18 to 49.

The ends were cut back, 4 bases at V and 1 base at J, with 16 bases in the middle. The CDR3 runs 16 residues. From germline, CDR1 is SGHTA and CDR2 FQGTGA. Data came from immunoSEQ multiplex PCR; TCRdb stores just in-frame clones and leaves some out. The table includes under 2.5 million clones, around 90% detected once. The chain employs TRBV7-3 and TRBJ2-5; possible D gene TRBD2, 6 bases. Sample: naive CD4+ T cells from PBMCs. Subset reported: CD45RA+ positively selected. The origin of this receptor is a young man in good health. Some clones in this sample may be carry-over from other donors' samples. The CDR3 nucleotides read TGTGCCAGCAGCTCGCGGGGCCCTTTAACCCAAGAGACCCAGTACTTC. Translated, it gives CASSSRGPLTQETQYF.